The 2 T cell receptor beta chains below come from one sample, sequenced in a study of blood T cell repertoires in COVID-19. Some clones are missing from TCRdb's copy, which holds only in-frame ones; the method was immunoSEQ multiplex PCR. The table has tens of thousands of clones, 75% to 85% seen once. Sequencing was performed on peripheral blood. These receptors came from an older man with acute or convalescent COVID-19.

V is TRBV5-4 and J is TRBJ1-5; maybe TRBD1 (5 bases). V lost 2 bases to trimming and J lost 4 bases, with 7 bases between them. In germline, CDR1 is SGHNT, CDR2 YYREEE (reference sequence). This CDR3 contains 13 residues. The CDR3 coding sequence is TGTGCCAGCAGCTTCCAGGGTAATCAGCCCCAGCATTTT. Its translation is CASSFQGNQPQHF.

The CDR3 loop is CATSKESLSYNEQFF. The CDR3 bases are TGTGCCACTTCCAAGGAGTCGCTCTCCTACAATGAGCAGTTCTTC. V gene TRBV15 combines with J gene TRBJ2-1; D gene ambiguous. There are 15 residues in the CDR3. Germline V CDR1 and CDR2: LNHNV, YYDKDF (reference sequence). The V end was cut by 9 bases, the J end by 0 bases, with 15 bases between.